These T cell receptor beta chains were read from a single sample in a study of technical replicates of blood from several donors. Method: immunoSEQ multiplex PCR; TCRdb's copy keeps in-frame clones and lacks some. The sample has about 93,000 clones; about 95% are singletons. The specimen was T cells isolated from PBMCs. The receptors shown here come from a human donor in good health. Each CDR3 is given with its conserved first and last residue. Fields, in order: CDR3 DNA, CDR3 protein, clone size, D gene, J gene, V gene. D genes are given only for firm matches. Size is stated for part of the rows, as once, few or many counts, or as a class when the clone is expanded.

cdr3_nt: TGCGCCAGCAGTGAGTCACGGAGTGAAGCTTTCTTT
cdr3_aa: CASSESRSEAFF
clone_size: few
d_call: .
j_call: TRBJ1-1
v_call: TRBV10-1

cdr3_nt: TGTGCCAGCAGCCCGCGTCCAGGGGACTATGGCTACACCTTC
cdr3_aa: CASSPRPGDYGYTF
clone_size: .
d_call: .
j_call: TRBJ1-2
v_call: TRBV11-2

cdr3_nt: TGTGCCAGCAGCCATCCCCCCGGGACTAGCACAGATACGCAGTATTTT
cdr3_aa: CASSHPPGTSTDTQYF
clone_size: .
d_call: .
j_call: TRBJ2-3
v_call: TRBV4-2

cdr3_nt: TGTGCCAGCAACTTACAGGGATCGGTTTCACCCCTCCACTTT
cdr3_aa: CASNLQGSVSPLHF
clone_size: .
d_call: .
j_call: TRBJ1-6
v_call: TRBV7-9

cdr3_nt: TGTGCCAGTAGTATAGCGGGAGAGGACCAGTACTTC
cdr3_aa: CASSIAGEDQYF
clone_size: once
d_call: .
j_call: TRBJ2-5
v_call: TRBV19

cdr3_nt: TGTGCCAGCAGACAATTCAACAGCCCCCCGGACAATGAGCAGTTCTTC
cdr3_aa: CASRQFNSPPDNEQFF
clone_size: once
d_call: .
j_call: TRBJ2-1
v_call: TRBV5-4

cdr3_nt: TGTGCCAGCAGTCTACAGGGGCCCCCGGGTGAAAAACTGTTTTTT
cdr3_aa: CASSLQGPPGEKLFF
clone_size: .
d_call: TRBD1
j_call: TRBJ1-4
v_call: TRBV27

cdr3_nt: TGTGCCAGCAGCGAACGGCCGACAGGGGGCGGCGAGCAGTACTTC
cdr3_aa: CASSERPTGGGEQYF
clone_size: .
d_call: TRBD1
j_call: TRBJ2-7
v_call: TRBV7-8

cdr3_nt: TGCAGTGCGTTGGGGGGGGAGACCCAGTACTTC
cdr3_aa: CSALGGETQYF
clone_size: .
d_call: TRBD2
j_call: TRBJ2-5
v_call: TRBV20-1

cdr3_nt: TGTGCCAGCAGTTTGAGCCGGACTTATAATGAAAAACTGTTTTTT
cdr3_aa: CASSLSRTYNEKLFF
clone_size: few
d_call: .
j_call: TRBJ1-4
v_call: TRBV27

cdr3_nt: TGCGCCAGCAGTGACCCCGACAGGGAGAACTACGAGCAGTACTTC
cdr3_aa: CASSDPDRENYEQYF
clone_size: .
d_call: TRBD1
j_call: TRBJ2-7
v_call: TRBV10-2

cdr3_nt: TGTGCCAGCAGCCAAAGCAACTCCCTCGGGACAGCGTTACATTTT
cdr3_aa: CASSQSNSLGTALHF
clone_size: .
d_call: TRBD1
j_call: TRBJ1-5
v_call: TRBV14

cdr3_nt: TGCGCCAGCAGCCAAACAGGGGGCGTTATCACAGATACGCAGTATTTT
cdr3_aa: CASSQTGGVITDTQYF
clone_size: .
d_call: TRBD1
j_call: TRBJ2-3
v_call: TRBV4-1